What follows is one T cell receptor beta chain and its context. Its antigen is still unknown. The read ends 3 residues shy of where the CDR3 ends; the end is completed using the germline J gene. Libraries were prepared by immunoSEQ multiplex PCR; TCRdb keeps only in-frame clonotypes and omits some of them. This sample lists about 22,000 clones; its ten largest clones have 12%. The data derive from a study of T cells in women clearing cervical HPV infection. Study overall: Case blood drawn at lesion detection; control blood after infection cleared. For cases, blood was sampled a median around 140 days after lesion detection, interquartile range roughly 85 to 200 days. Study-level findings and limits: CIN3+ cases had significantly higher TCR repertoire richness than controls, but evenness did not differ. Associations may precede or follow infection; HPV-specific or memory T cells were not isolated.

Germline V lookup: CDR1 KGHSH, CDR2 LQKENI. This CDR3 has 14 residues. This TCR came from a woman between 18 and 70 years old with a cervical HPV16 infection that either progressed to CIN3+ or cleared (not recorded which). Sequenced sample: blood buffy coat. This rearrangement joins TRBV18 to TRBJ1-2; 8 bases line up with TRBD1. CDR3 DNA (partial): TGTGCCAGCTCAAGTGGACAGGGTCTTTACGAC. This encodes CASSSGQGLYD. The CDR3 in full is CASSSGQGLYDYTF.